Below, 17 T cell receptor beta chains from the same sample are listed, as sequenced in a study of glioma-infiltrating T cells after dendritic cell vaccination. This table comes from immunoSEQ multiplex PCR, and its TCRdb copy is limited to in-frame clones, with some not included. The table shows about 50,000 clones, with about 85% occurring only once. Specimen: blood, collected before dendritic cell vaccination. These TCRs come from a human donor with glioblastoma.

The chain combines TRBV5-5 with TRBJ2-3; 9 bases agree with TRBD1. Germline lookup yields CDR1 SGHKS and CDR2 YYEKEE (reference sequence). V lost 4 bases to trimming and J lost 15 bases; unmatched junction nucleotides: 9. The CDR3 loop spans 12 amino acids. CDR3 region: CASSALGDRVYF. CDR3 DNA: TGTGCCAGCAGCGCACTCGGGGACAGGGTTTATTTT.

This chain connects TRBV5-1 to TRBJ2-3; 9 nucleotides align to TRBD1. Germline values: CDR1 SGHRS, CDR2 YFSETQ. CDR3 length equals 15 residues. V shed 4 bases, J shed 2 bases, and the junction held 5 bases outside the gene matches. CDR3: CASSPRDRATDTQYF. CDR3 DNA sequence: TGCGCCAGCAGCCCGCGGGACAGGGCCACAGATACGCAGTATTTT.

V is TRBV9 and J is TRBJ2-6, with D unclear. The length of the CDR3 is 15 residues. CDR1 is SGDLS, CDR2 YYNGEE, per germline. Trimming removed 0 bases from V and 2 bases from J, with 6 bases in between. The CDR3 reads CASSVGQAGANVLTF. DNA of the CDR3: TGTGCCAGCAGCGTAGGGCAGGCTGGGGCCAACGTCCTGACTTTC.

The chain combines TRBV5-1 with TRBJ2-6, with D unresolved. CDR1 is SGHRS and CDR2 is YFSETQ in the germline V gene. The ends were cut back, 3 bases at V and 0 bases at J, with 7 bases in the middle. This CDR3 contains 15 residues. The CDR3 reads CASSSGDSGANVLTF. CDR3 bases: TGCGCCAGCAGCTCCGGAGACTCTGGGGCCAACGTCCTGACTTTC. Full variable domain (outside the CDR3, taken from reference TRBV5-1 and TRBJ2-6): KAGVTQTPRYLIKTRGQQVTLSCSPISGHRSVSWYQQTPGQGLQFLFEYFSETQRNKGNFPGRFSGRQFSNSRSEMNVSTLELGDSALYLCASSSGDSGANVLTFGAGSRLTVL.

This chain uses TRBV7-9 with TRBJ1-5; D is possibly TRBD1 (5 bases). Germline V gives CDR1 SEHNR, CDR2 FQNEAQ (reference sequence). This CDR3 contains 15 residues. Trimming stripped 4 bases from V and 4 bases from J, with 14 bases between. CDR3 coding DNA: TGTGCCAGCAGCTGGGGGGACGGACAAAATCAGCCCCAGCATTTT. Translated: CASSWGDGQNQPQHF. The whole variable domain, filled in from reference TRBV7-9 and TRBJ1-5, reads DTGVSQNPRHKITKRGQNVTFRCDPISEHNRLYWYRQTLGQGPEFLTYFQNEAQLEKSRLLSDRFSAERPKGSFSTLEIQRTEQGDSAMYLCASSWGDGQNQPQHFGDGTRLSIL.

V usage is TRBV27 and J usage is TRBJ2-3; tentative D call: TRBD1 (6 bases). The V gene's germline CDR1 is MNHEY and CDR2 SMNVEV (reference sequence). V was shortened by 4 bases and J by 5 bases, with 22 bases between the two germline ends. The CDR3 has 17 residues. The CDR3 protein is CASSSSNVPGHLDTQYF. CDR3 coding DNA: TGTGCCAGCAGTTCATCGAACGTCCCGGGACATCTAGATACGCAGTATTTT.

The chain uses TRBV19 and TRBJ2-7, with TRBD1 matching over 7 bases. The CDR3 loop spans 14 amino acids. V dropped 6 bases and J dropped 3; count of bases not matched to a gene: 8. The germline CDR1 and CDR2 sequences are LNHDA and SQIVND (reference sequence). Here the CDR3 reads CASSVTGIDYEQYF. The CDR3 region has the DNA TGTGCCAGTAGCGTGACAGGGATCGACTACGAGCAGTACTTC. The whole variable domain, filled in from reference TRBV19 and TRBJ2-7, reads DGGITQSPKYLFRKEGQNVTLSCEQNLNHDAMYWYRQDPGQGLRLIYYSQIVNDFQKGDIAEGYSVSREKKESFPLTVTSAQKNPTAFYLCASSVTGIDYEQYFGPGTRLTVT.

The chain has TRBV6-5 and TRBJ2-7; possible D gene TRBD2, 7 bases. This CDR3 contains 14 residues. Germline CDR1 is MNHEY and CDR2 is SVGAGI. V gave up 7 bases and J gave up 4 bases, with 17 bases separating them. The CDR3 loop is CASTNGRGPYEQYF. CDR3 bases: TGTGCCAGCACCAATGGGCGGGGGCCTTACGAGCAGTACTTC.

The CDR3 protein is CASSYRGDQPQHF. In DNA, the CDR3 is TGTGCCAGCAGTTACCGGGGGGATCAGCCCCAGCATTTT. This chain joins TRBV6-5 and TRBJ1-5; D perhaps matches TRBD1 (5 bases). The CDR3 sequence is 13 residues long. V dropped 2 bases and J dropped 5 bases, with 7 bases sitting between them. Looked up from germline, CDR1 is MNHEY and CDR2 is SVGAGI.

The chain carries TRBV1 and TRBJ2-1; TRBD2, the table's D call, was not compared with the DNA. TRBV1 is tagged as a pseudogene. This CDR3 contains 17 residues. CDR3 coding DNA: TGCACCAGCAGCCAGGGGAGCTACCGTGGAGGGTTAAACGAGCAGTTCTTC. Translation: CTSSQGSYRGGLNEQFF.

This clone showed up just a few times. CDR3 amino acids: CASSFDDRGEETQYF. The DNA of the CDR3 is TGTGCCAGCAGCTTCGACGACAGGGGAGAAGAGACCCAGTACTTC. The rearrangement joins TRBV5-8 to TRBJ2-5; 8 bases fit TRBD1. Trimming took 2 bases from V and 3 from J; bases not matched to a gene: 6. The CDR3 is 15 amino acids. Germline CDR1 and CDR2: SGHTS and YDEGEE.

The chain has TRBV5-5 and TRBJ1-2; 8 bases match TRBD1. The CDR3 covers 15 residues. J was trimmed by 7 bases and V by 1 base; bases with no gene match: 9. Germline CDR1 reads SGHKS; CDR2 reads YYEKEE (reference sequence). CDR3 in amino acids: CASSLMRQGYSGYTF. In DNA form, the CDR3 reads TGTGCCAGCAGCTTGATGCGACAGGGGTATAGTGGCTACACCTTC.

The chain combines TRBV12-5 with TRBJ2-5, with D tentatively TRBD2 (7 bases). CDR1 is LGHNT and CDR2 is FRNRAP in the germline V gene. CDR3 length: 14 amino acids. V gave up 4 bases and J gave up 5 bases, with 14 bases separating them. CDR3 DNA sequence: TGTGCTAGTGGTTCCTCGGGGGGCGGGGAGACCCAGTACTTC. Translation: CASGSSGGGETQYF.

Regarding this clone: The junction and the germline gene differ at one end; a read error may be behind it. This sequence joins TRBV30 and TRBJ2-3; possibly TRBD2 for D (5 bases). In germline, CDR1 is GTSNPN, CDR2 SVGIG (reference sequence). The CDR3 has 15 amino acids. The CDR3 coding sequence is TGTGCCCGGAGTGTAGGTCAAGCGGGCACAGATACGCAGTATTTT. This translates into CARSVGQAGTDTQYF.

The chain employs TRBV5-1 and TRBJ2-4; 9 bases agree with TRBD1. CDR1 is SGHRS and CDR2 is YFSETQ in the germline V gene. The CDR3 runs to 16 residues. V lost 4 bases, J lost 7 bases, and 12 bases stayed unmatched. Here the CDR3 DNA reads TGCGCCAGCAGCGACCCCAAGACAGGGGGGCTGAACATTCAGTACTTC. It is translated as CASSDPKTGGLNIQYF.

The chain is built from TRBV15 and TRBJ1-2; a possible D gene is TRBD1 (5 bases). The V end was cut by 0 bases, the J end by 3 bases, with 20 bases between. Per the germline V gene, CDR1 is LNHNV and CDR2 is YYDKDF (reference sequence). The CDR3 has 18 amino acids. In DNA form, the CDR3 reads TGTGCCACCAGCAGAGATAATATTGTGACAGCGGGAGACTATGGCTACACCTTC. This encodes CATSRDNIVTAGDYGYTF. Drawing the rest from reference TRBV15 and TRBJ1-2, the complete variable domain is DAMVIQNPRYQVTQFGKPVTLSCSQTLNHNVMYWYQQKSSQAPKLLFHYYDKDFNNEADTPDNFQSRRPNTSFCFLDIRSPGLGDTAMYLCATSRDNIVTAGDYGYTFGSGTRLTVV.

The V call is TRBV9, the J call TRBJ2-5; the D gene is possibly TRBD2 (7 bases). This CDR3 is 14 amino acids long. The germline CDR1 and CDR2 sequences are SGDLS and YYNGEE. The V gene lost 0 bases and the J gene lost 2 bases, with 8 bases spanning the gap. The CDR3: CASSVEGGQETQYF. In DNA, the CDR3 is TGTGCCAGCAGCGTAGAGGGGGGGCAAGAGACCCAGTACTTC.